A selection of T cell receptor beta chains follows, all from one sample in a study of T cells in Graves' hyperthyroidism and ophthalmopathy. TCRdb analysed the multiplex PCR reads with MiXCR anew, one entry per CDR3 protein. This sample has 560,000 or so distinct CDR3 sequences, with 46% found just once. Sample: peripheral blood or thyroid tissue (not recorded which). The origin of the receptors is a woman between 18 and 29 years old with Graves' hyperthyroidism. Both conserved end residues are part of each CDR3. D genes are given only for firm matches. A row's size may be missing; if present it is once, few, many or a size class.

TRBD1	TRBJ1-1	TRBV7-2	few	TGTGCCAGCAGCCAAGCGCCGGGACAGATGAACACTGAAGCTTTCTTT	CASSQAPGQMNTEAFF
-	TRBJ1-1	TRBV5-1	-	TGCGCCAGCAGCCCAGGGACGTTGAACACTGAAGCTTTCTTT	CASSPGTLNTEAFF
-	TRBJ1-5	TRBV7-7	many	TGTGCCAGCAGCTTAGCAGAGAATCAGCCCCAGCATTTT	CASSLAENQPQHF
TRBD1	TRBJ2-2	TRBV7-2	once	TGTGCCAGCAGCTTACAACAGGGGGCAGGGAACACCGGGGAGCTGTTTTTT	CASSLQQGAGNTGELFF
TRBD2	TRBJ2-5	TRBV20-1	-	TGCAGTGCTAGTCGACTAGGGACTAGCGGGGCAAAAGAGACCCAGTACTTC	CSASRLGTSGAKETQYF
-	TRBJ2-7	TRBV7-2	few	TGTGCCAGCAGCTTATTCTCTGACCTCTCCTACGAGCAGTACTTC	CASSLFSDLSYEQYF
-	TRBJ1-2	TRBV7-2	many	TGTGCCAGCAGCTCCGGACTGAATTATGGCTACACCTTC	CASSSGLNYGYTF
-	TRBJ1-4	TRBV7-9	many	TGTGCCACCACCCCCGGCAGTTCAACTAATGAAAAACTGTTTTTT	CATTPGSSTNEKLFF
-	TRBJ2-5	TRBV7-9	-	TGTGCCAGCAGCTTGGATGGACGGAAGACCCAAGAGACCCAGTACTTC	CASSLDGRKTQETQYF
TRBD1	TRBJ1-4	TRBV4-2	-	TGTGCCAGCAGCCAAGTGATCGACAGGGGATACCGAAAACTGTTTTTT	CASSQVIDRGYRKLFF
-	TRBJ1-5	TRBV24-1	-	TGTGCCATCAGTGAACGGTGCTCCAATCAGCCCCAGCATTTT	CAISERCSNQPQHF
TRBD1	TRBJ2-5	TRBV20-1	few	TGCAGTGCTAGTGGGACAGTAGCCGGGCGCGCCCAGTACTTC	CSASGTVAGRAQYF
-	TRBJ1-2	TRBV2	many	TGTGCCAGCAGTGACCGTAACTATGGCTACACCTTC	CASSDRNYGYTF
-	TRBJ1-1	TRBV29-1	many	TGCAGCGTTGTATGGGCCTTTGAAGCTTTCTTT	CSVVWAFEAFF
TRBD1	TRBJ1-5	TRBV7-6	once	TGTGCCAGCAGTCCCGGGACAGGGAAGAATCAGCCCCAGCATTTT	CASSPGTGKNQPQHF
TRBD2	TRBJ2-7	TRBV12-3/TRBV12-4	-	TGTGCCAGCAGCCGGAGCGGGGGGACCTACGAGCAGTACTTC	CASSRSGGTYEQYF
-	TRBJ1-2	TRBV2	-	TGTGCCAGCTCGAGCCGGGCCTATGGCTACACCTTC	CASSSRAYGYTF
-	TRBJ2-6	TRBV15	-	TGTGCCACCCCGAGGACCTACTCTGGGGCCAACGTCCTGACTTTC	CATPRTYSGANVLTF
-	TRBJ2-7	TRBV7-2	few	TGTGCCAGCAGCCAGGGACGGTACTCCTACGAGCAGTACTTC	CASSQGRYSYEQYF
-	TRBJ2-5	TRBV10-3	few	TGTGCCACCCGGGACGCAGGTGGGGAGACCCAGTACTTC	CATRDAGGETQYF
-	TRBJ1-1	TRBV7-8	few	TGTGCCAGCAGCCTATACACTCTGAGCACTGAAGCTTTCTTT	CASSLYTLSTEAFF
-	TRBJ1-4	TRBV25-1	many	TGTGCCAGCAGTGAATTAGGGGGGGTGACTAATGAAAAACTGTTTTTT	CASSELGGVTNEKLFF
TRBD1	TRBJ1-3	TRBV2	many	TGTGCCAGTGCCTCGACAGGGCATACTGGAAACACCATATATTTT	CASASTGHTGNTIYF
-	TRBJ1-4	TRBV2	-	TGTGCCAGCAGTGAAGCAAGTTTTAAGACTAATGAAAAACTGTTTTTT	CASSEASFKTNEKLFF
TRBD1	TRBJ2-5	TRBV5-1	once	TGCGCCAGCAGCTTGGTGTTTCCGGGACAGGGAATCGGAGAGACCCAGTACTTC	CASSLVFPGQGIGETQYF
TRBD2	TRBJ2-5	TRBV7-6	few	TGTGCCAGCAGCCCTATGCTAGCGGAAGAGACCCAGTACTTC	CASSPMLAEETQYF
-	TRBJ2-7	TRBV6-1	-	TGTGCCAGCAGCGGGGGTTTTGGACAGTGGGCCTACGAGCAGTACTTC	CASSGGFGQWAYEQYF
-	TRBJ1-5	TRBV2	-	TGTGCCAGCAGTTACTTGGTATCTCAGCCCCAGCATTTT	CASSYLVSQPQHF
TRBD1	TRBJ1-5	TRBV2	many	TGTGCCAGCAGGACTGGGACAGGGCATCAGCCCCAGCATTTT	CASRTGTGHQPQHF
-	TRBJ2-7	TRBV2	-	TGTGCCAGCAGTGGCCCCCGGACCTACCGGGAGCAGTACTTC	CASSGPRTYREQYF
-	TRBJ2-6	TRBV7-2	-	TGTGCCAGCAGCTTAGGCTCTGGGGCCAAGGTCCTGACTTTC	CASSLGSGAKVLTF
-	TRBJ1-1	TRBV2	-	TGTGCCACCAGTGGATCGCAACGGGGCACTGAAGCTTTCTTT	CATSGSQRGTEAFF
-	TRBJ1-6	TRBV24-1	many	TGTGCCACCAGTATTCCGAGGTACTCACCCCTCCACTTT	CATSIPRYSPLHF
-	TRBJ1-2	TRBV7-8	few	TGTGCCAGCAGTTCCAAATCGGGATTTCACTACACCTTC	CASSSKSGFHYTF
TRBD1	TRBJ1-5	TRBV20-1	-	TGCAGTTTAGTGTTCGGCCAGGGGGATCATCAGCCCCAGCATTTT	CSLVFGQGDHQPQHF
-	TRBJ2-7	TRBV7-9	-	TGTGCCAGCAGCTTATTTGTCTCCGAGCAGTACTTC	CASSLFVSEQYF
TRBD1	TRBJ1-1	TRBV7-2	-	TGTGCCAGCAGCGTAACAGGGGGCTGGAACACTGAAGCTTTCTTT	CASSVTGGWNTEAFF
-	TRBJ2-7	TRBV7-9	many	TGTGCCAGCAGCCCCTGGACTACCTCCGACGAGCAGTACTTC	CASSPWTTSDEQYF
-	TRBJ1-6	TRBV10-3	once	TGTGCCATCAGTGCACAGGAGCAGGGAGTAAGATCACCCCTCCACTTT	CAISAQEQGVRSPLHF
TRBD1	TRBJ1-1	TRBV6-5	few	TGTGCCAGCAATCCGACAGGGGACAACACTGAAGCTTTCTTT	CASNPTGDNTEAFF
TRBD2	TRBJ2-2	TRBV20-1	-	TGCAGTGCTAGCCACATAGCGGGAGGGCCACGGAGCGGGGAGCTGTTTTTT	CSASHIAGGPRSGELFF
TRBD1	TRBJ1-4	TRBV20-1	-	TGCAGTGCTAGAACGGACAGGGTATCGACTAATGAAAAACTGTTTTTT	CSARTDRVSTNEKLFF
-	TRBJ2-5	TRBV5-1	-	TGCGCCAGCAGCTTCGCATCAGGACAAGAGACCCAGTACTTC	CASSFASGQETQYF
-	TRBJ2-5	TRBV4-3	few	TGCGCCAGCAGCCAATCTAAAGAGACCCAGTACTTC	CASSQSKETQYF
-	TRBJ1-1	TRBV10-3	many	TGTGCCTCAGACGGGGGGAACACTGAAGCTTTCTTT	CASDGGNTEAFF
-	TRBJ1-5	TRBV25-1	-	TGTGCCAGCAGTGCTAGATCGGTGAATAGCAATCAGCCCCAGCATTTT	CASSARSVNSNQPQHF
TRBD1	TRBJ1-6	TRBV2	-	TGTGCCAGCTCACCTTGGACAGGGCAGGACTCACCCCTCCACTTT	CASSPWTGQDSPLHF
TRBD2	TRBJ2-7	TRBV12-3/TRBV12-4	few	TGTGCCAGCAGACGTAGCGGGAGGGCCTCCCAGGAGCAGTACTTC	CASRRSGRASQEQYF
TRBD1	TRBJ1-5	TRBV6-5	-	TGTGCCAGCAGTTTTTACCTCGACAGGGAGAATCAGCCCCAGCATTTT	CASSFYLDRENQPQHF
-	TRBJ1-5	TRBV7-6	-	TGTGCCAGCAGCTACCAGGGACGGGGCCAGCCCCAGCATTTT	CASSYQGRGQPQHF
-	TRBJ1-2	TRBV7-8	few	TGTGCCAGCAGCTTCCGAGAGGGGATGGAGGGCTACACCTTC	CASSFREGMEGYTF
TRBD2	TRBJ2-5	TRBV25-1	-	TGTGCCATCAGACTCGGGACTAGCGGGAAAGAGACCCAGTACTTC	CAIRLGTSGKETQYF
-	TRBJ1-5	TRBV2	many	TGTGCCAGCAGCGCGGGACATTCAGACGGTAGGCCCCAGCATTTT	CASSAGHSDGRPQHF
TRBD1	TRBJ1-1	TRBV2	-	TGTGCCACGACTAGCGGGACAGCGGATGAAGCTTTCTTT	CATTSGTADEAFF
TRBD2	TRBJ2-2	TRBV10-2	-	TGCGCCAGCAGCCCAGGACTAGCGGGTCGCACCGGGGAGCTGTTTTTT	CASSPGLAGRTGELFF